This T cell receptor (beta chain) was sequenced in a study of OX40 agonist ivuxolimab in advanced cancers. Across the whole study: Three patients, one with hepatocellular carcinoma and two with cutaneous melanoma, achieved partial responses.

Remarks on this clone: Its antigen is not identified.

V lost 2 bases, J lost 2 bases, and 1 base lay in between. Germline V lookup: CDR1 MNHEY, CDR2 SMNVEV (reference sequence). The CDR3 sequence is 11 residues long. With baseline, cycle 4 day 1, and cycle 7 day 1 as timepoints, blood was sampled. Study-wide results and caveats: Expanded clones were, on average, more numerous in CD8+ T cells than in CD4+.

Profiling relied on immunoSEQ multiplex PCR, and the TCRdb table lists in-frame clones only, not all of them. The sample records under 85,000 clones, roughly 90% being singletons. The clonotype originates from an adult with an advanced solid tumor such as melanoma, head and neck, liver or kidney cancer. The genes are TRBV27 and TRBJ2-7; D unclear. The sequenced sample was CD4+ or CD8+ T cells sorted from blood, obtained in a trial of the OX40 agonist ivuxolimab. CDR3 sequence reads: CASSLTYEQYF. The CDR3 DNA is TGTGCCAGCAGTTTAACCTACGAGCAGTACTTC.